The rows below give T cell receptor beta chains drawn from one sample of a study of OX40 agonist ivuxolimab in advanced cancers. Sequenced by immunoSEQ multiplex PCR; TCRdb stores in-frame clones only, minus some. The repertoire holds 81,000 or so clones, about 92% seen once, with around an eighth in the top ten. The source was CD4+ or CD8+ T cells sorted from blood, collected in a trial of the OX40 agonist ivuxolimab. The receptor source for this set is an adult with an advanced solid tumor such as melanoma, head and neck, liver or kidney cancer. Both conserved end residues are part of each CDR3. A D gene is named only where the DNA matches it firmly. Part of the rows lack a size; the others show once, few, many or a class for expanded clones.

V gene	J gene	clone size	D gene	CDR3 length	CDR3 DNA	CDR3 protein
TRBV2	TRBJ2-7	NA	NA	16	TGTGCCAGCAGTGAACGGCCCTTAGTCGCCGCCTACGAGCAGTACTTC	CASSERPLVAAYEQYF
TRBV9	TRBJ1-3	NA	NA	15	TGTGCCAGCAGCGTAGACAGGGCAGTCGGAAACACCATATATTTT	CASSVDRAVGNTIYF
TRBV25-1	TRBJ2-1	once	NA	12	TGTGCCAGCAGTAGGTGGAATGATGAGCAGTTCTTC	CASSRWNDEQFF
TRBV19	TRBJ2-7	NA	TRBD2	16	TGTGCCAGTAGCCCGGGAGGGCTAGCGGGAGTCTACGAGCAGTACTTC	CASSPGGLAGVYEQYF
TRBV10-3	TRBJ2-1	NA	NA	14	TGTGCCATCAGTGATTTAGGACCGTCCAATGAGCAGTTCTTC	CAISDLGPSNEQFF
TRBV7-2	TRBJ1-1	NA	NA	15	TGTGCCAGCAGCTTAGCGCGCAGGGGGAACACTGAAGCTTTCTTT	CASSLARRGNTEAFF
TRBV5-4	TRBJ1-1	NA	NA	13	TGTGCCAGCAGCTATACGACAGACACTGAAGCTTTCTTT	CASSYTTDTEAFF
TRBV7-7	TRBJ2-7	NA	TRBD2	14	TGTGCTAGCAGCCCGGGACTAGGTATTTACGAGCAGTACTTC	CASSPGLGIYEQYF
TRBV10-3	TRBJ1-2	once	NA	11	TGTGCCATCGCCGAGGACTATGGCTACACCTTC	CAIAEDYGYTF
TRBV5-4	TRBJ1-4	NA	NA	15	TGTGCCAGCAGCTTGGCTGGTAGGGCTAATGAAAAACTGTTTTTT	CASSLAGRANEKLFF
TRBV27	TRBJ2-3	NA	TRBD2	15	TGTGCCAGCAGTTTAGGTACGGGACTATCCGATACGCAGTATTTT	CASSLGTGLSDTQYF
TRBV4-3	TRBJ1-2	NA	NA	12	TGCGCCAGCGGGGCCAGGGGCCATGGCTACACCTTC	CASGARGHGYTF
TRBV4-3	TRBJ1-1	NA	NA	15	TGCGCCAGCAGCCAAGCCAGGGGCGGGAACACTGAAGCTTTCTTT	CASSQARGGNTEAFF
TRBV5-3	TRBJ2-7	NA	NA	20	TGTGCCAGAAGCTTGTGGGTGGGGGAGAAAGAACCCCATGGCCTCTACGAGCAGTACTTC	CARSLWVGEKEPHGLYEQYF
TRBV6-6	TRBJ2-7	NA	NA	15	TGTGCCAGCAGCCTGGGACTCGAGGGGTACTACGAGCAGTACTTC	CASSLGLEGYYEQYF
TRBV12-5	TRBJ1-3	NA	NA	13	TGTGCTAGTGAGGGGTCCTCTGTGAACACCATATATTTT	CASEGSSVNTIYF
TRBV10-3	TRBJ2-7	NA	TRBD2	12	TGTGCCATCAGAGCGGGGGACTACGAGCAGTACTTC	CAIRAGDYEQYF
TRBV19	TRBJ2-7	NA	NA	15	TGTGCCAGTACTCCGGGCCAATACCCCTCCTACGAGCAGTACTTC	CASTPGQYPSYEQYF
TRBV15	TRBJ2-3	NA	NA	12	TGTGCCACCAGCGACAGCACAGATACGCAGTATTTT	CATSDSTDTQYF
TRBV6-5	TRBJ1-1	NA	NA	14	TGTGCCAGCAGTCTCATCGACACTAACACTGAAGCTTTCTTT	CASSLIDTNTEAFF
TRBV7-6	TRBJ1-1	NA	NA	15	TGTGCCAGCAGCTTAGCCGTGGCAAACTTAGCTGAAGCTTTCTTT	CASSLAVANLAEAFF
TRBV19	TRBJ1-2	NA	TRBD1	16	TGTGCCAGTAGTCCGCATCCCACAGGGGGCGAATATGGCTACACCTTC	CASSPHPTGGEYGYTF
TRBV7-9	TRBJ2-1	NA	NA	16	TGTGCCAGCAGCACCCGACAGGGAGGGTCCTACAATGAGCAGTTCTTC	CASSTRQGGSYNEQFF
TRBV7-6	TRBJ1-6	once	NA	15	TGTGCCAGCAGCTTAGGGGGCTCCTATAATTCACCCCTCCACTTT	CASSLGGSYNSPLHF
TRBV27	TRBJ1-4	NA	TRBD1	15	TGTGCCAGCAGTTTATGGCAGGGGGCTAATGAAAAACTGTTTTTT	CASSLWQGANEKLFF
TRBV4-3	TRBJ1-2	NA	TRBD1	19	TGCGCCAGCAGCCACGAACCACGGGACAGGGGGCCGGAAGGGAGGGGCTACACCTTC	CASSHEPRDRGPEGRGYTF
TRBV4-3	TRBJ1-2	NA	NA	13	TGCGCCAGCAGCCAAGGGAACGGCTATGGCTACACCTTC	CASSQGNGYGYTF
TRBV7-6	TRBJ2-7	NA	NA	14	TGTGCCAGCAGCTTAGCAGGCGGGGCCTACGAGCAGTACTTC	CASSLAGGAYEQYF
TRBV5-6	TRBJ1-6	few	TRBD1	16	TGTGCCAGCAGCTTGGCCCGGAGGGGGCCGAATTCACCCCTCCACTTT	CASSLARRGPNSPLHF
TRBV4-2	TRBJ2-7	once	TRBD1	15	TGTGCCAGCAGCCAAGATGCAGGGGGTTCCTACGAGCAGTACTTC	CASSQDAGGSYEQYF
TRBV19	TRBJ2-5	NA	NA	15	TGTGCCAGTAGTATAGAAAACAGGGTCCGGGAGACCCAGTACTTC	CASSIENRVRETQYF
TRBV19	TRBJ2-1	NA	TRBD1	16	TGTGCCAGTAGTCCTGGGGGGACAGGGACTTACAATGAGCAGTTCTTC	CASSPGGTGTYNEQFF
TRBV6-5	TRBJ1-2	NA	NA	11	TGTGCCAGCAGTTACGGCACCAAGTACACCTTC	CASSYGTKYTF
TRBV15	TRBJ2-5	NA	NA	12	TGTGCCACCAGCAGAGAAGGCGAGACCCAGTACTTC	CATSREGETQYF
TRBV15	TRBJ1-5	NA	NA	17	TGTGCCACCAGCAGAGGGGGCCGATGGGATAGCAATCAGCCCCAGCATTTT	CATSRGGRWDSNQPQHF
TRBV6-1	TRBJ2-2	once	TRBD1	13	TGTGCCAGCGGCCAGGGGGTCACCGGGGAGCTGTTTTTT	CASGQGVTGELFF
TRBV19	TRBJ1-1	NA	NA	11	TGTGCCAGTAGTTTCCGAGGCGAAGCTTTCTTT	CASSFRGEAFF
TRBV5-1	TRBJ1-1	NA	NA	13	TGCGCCAGCAGCTTAGAACAGAACACTGAAGCTTTCTTT	CASSLEQNTEAFF
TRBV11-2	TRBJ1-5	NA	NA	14	TGTGCCAGCAGCTCCGACGGGGCTCTTCAGCCCCAGCATTTT	CASSSDGALQPQHF
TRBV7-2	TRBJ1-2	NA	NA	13	TGTGCCAGCAGCCCACTTGGGGGTGAAGGCTACACCTTC	CASSPLGGEGYTF
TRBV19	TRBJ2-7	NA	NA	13	TGTGCCAGTAGCCTGACAGGAGTTTACGAGCAGTACTTC	CASSLTGVYEQYF
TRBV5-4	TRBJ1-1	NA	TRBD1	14	TGTGCCAGCAGCCCGGGGACAGGGGTCACTGAAGCTTTCTTT	CASSPGTGVTEAFF
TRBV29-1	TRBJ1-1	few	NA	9	TGCAGCGTTGGGGCTGAAGCTTTCTTT	CSVGAEAFF
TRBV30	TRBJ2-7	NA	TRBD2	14	TGTGCCTGGACTCACGCGGGAGGATCCTACGAGCAGTACTTC	CAWTHAGGSYEQYF
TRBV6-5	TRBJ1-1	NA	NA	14	TGTGCCAGCAGCCCAGGGCAGTGGAACACTGAAGCTTTCTTT	CASSPGQWNTEAFF
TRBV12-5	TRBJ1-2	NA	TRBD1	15	TGTGCTAGTGGTTTTGATACAGGGGTGGGCTATGGCTACACCTTC	CASGFDTGVGYGYTF
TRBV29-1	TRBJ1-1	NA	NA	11	TGCAGCGTTGAAGGGACAACTGAAGCTTTCTTT	CSVEGTTEAFF
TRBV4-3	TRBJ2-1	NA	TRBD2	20	TGCGCCAGCAGCCAAGAAAACTTCCGACTAGCGGGGGGGCCTAACAATGAGCAGTTCTTC	CASSQENFRLAGGPNNEQFF
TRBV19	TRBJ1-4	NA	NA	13	TGTGCCAGTAGTACGGGACATCTGAGGAAACTGTTTTTT	CASSTGHLRKLFF
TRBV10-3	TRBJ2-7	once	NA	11	TGTGCCATCAGTGGGTCCTACGAGCAGTACTTC	CAISGSYEQYF
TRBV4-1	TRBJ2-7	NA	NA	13	TGCGCCAGCAGCCAAATGACCGGGTACGAGCAGTACTTC	CASSQMTGYEQYF
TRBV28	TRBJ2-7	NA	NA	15	TGTGCCAGCAGTTTATCCGAGACAGAGCGGGACGAGCAGTACTTC	CASSLSETERDEQYF
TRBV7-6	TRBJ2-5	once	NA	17	TGTGCCAGCAGCTTATTCAGCAGTACAGGGCACCAAGAGACCCAGTACTTC	CASSLFSSTGHQETQYF